Described below is a single TCR beta chain sequence and its context. Antigen unknown. This specimen belongs to a study of graft-versus-host responses after intestinal transplantation. Study as a whole: Each of the recipients got a multivisceral, liver-intestinal, or isolated intestinal transplant. Tacrolimus plus steroids were given to all recipients for two to three years, preceded by anti-thymocyte globulin induction. Overall study results and limits: Recipient marrow harbored GvH clones, some of which surfaced first in ileum or blood. There was an association between peak levels of circulating GvH clones and early post-transplant HvG declines.

Germline values: CDR1 MDHEN, CDR2 SYDVKM. There are 12 residues in the CDR3. The V and J ends lost 5 bases and 8 bases respectively, with 9 bases between them. The assay was immunoSEQ multiplex PCR, and TCRdb's table has in-frame clones only and misses some. The repertoire holds 90,000 to 150,000 clones, with approximately 92% as singletons. The chain couples TRBV28 to TRBJ2-2; weak D call: TRBD1 (5 bases). The specimen was unstimulated CD4+ T cells sorted from spleen or lymph node cells, collected before intestinal transplant. This TCR came from a human donor who received an intestinal transplant. DNA for the CDR3: TGTGCCAGCAGTCCCAGACAGGGGGAGCTGTTTTTT. It codes for CASSPRQGELFF.